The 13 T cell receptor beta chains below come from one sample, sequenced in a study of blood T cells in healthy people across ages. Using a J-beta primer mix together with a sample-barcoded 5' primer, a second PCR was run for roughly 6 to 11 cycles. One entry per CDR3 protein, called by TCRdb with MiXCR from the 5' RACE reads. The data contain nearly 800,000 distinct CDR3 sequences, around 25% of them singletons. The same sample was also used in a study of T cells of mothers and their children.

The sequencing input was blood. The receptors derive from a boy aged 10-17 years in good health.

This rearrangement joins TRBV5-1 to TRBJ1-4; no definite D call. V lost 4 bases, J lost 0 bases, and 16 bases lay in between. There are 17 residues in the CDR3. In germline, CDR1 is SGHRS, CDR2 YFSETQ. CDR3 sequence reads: CASSGQVRTATNEKLFF. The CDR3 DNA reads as TGCGCCAGCAGCGGTCAGGTCAGGACGGCAACTAATGAAAAACTGTTTTTT.

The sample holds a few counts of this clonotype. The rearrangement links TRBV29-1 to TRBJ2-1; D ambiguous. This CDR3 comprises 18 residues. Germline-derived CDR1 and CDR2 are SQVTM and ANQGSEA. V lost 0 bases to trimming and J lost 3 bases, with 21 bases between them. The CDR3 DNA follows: TGCAGCGTTGAAGATCCCTCCGCACGGAGTTGGGACTACAATGAGCAGTTCTTC. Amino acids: CSVEDPSARSWDYNEQFF.

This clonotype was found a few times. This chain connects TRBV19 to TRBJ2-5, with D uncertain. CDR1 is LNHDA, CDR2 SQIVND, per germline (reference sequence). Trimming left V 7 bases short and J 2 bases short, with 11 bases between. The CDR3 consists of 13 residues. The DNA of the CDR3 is TGTGCCAGTATGGGGTACACACAAGAGACCCAGTACTTC. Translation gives CASMGYTQETQYF.

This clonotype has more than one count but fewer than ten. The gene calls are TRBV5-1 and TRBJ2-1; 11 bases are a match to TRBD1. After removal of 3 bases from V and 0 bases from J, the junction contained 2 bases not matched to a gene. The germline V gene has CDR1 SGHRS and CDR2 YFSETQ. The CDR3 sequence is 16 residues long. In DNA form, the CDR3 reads TGCGCCAGCAGCTGGACAGGGGGCAGCTCCTACAATGAGCAGTTCTTC. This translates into CASSWTGGSSYNEQFF.

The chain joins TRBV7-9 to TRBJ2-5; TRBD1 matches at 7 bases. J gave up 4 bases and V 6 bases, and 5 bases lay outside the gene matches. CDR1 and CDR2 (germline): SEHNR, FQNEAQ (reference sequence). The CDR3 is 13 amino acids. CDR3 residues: CASRRQGSETQYF. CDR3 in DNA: TGTGCCAGCAGGAGACAGGGATCAGAGACCCAGTACTTC.

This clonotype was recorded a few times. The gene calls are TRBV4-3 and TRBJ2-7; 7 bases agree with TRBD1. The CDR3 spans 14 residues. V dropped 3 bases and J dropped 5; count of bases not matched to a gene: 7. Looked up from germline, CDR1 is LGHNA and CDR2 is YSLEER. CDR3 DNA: TGCGCCAGCAGCCAGCTTGAAGACAGGGACGAGCAGTACTTC. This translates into CASSQLEDRDEQYF.

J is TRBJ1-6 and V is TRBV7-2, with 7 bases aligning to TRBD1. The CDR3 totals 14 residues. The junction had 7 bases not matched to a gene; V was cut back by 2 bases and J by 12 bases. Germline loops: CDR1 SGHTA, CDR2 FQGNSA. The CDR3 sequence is CASSLRQGQRPLHF. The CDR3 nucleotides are TGTGCCAGCAGCTTACGACAGGGTCAAAGACCCCTCCACTTT.

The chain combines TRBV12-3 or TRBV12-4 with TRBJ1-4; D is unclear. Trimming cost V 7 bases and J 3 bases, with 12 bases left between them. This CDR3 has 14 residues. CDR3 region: CASTRRGSNEKLFF. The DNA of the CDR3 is TGTGCCAGCACTAGAAGAGGGTCTAATGAAAAACTGTTTTTT.

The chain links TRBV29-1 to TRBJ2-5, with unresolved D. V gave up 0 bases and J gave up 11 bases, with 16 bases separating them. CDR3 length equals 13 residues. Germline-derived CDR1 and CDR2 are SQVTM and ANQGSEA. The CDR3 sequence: CSVEDPVFLGQYF. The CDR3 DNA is TGCAGCGTTGAAGATCCTGTCTTTCTTGGGCAGTACTTC.

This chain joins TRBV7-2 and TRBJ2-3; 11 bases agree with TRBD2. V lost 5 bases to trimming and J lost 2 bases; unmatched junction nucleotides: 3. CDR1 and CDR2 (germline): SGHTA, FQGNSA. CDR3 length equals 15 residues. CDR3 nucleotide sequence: TGTGCCAGCAGCGTTAGCGGGAGGGCCACAGATACGCAGTATTTT. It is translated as CASSVSGRATDTQYF.

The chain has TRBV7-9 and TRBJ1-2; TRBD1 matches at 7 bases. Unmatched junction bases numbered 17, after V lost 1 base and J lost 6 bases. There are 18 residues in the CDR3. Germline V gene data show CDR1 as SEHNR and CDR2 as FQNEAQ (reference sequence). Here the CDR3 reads CASSLELRPVYRGDGYTF. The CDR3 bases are TGTGCCAGCAGCTTAGAGCTCCGTCCGGTTTACAGGGGTGATGGCTACACCTTC.

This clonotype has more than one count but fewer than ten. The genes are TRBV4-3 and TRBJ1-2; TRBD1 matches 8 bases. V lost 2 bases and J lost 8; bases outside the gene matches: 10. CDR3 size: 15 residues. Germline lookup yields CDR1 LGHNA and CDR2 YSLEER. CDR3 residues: CASSQMLTGAGGYTF. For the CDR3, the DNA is TGCGCCAGCAGCCAAATGTTGACAGGGGCGGGGGGCTACACCTTC.

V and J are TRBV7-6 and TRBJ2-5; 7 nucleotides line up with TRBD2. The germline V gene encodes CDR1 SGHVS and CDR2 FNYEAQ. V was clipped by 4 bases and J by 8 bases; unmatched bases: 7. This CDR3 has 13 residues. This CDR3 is CASSSDPGGTQYF. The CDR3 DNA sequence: TGTGCCAGCAGCTCGGACCCGGGGGGAACCCAGTACTTC.